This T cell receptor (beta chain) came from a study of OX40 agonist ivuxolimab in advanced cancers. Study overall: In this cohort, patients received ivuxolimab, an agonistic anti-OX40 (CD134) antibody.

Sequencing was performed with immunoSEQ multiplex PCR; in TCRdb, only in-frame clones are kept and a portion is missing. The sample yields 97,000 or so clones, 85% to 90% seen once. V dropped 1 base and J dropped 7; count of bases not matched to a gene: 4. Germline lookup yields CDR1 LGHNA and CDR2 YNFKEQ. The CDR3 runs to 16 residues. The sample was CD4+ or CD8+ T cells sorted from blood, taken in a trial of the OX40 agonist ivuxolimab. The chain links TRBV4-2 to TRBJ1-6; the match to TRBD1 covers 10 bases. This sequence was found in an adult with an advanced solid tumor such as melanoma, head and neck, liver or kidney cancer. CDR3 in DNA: TGTGCCAGCAGCCAAGGGCCGGGACAGGGGAATTCACCCCTCCACTTT. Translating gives CASSQGPGQGNSPLHF.